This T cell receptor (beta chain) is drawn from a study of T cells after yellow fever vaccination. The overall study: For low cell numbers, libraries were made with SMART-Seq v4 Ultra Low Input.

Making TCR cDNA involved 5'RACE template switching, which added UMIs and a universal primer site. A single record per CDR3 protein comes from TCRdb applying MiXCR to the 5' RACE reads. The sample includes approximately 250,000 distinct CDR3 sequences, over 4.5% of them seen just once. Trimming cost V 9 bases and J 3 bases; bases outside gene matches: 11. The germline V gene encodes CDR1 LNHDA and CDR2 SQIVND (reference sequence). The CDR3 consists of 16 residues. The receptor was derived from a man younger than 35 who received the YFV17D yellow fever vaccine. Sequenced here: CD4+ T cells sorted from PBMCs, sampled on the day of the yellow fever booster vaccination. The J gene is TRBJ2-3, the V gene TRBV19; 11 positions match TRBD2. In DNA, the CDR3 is TGTGCCAGCTCTAGCGGGGGGCGCCACCGTACAGATACGCAGTATTTT. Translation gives CASSSGGRHRTDTQYF.